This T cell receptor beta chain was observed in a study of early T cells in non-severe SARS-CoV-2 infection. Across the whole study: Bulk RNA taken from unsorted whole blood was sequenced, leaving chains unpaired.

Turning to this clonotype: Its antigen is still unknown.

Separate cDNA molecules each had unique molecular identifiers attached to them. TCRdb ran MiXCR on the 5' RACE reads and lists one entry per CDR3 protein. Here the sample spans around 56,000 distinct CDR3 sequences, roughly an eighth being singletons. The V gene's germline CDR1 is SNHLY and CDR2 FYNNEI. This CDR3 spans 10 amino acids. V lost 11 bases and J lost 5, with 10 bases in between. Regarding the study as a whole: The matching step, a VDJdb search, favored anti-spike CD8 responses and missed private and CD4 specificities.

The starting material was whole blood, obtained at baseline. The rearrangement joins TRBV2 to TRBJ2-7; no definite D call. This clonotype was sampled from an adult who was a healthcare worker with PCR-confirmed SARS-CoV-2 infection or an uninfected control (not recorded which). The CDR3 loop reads CAGALDEQYF. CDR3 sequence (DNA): TGTGCCGGAGCTCTAGACGAGCAGTACTTC.